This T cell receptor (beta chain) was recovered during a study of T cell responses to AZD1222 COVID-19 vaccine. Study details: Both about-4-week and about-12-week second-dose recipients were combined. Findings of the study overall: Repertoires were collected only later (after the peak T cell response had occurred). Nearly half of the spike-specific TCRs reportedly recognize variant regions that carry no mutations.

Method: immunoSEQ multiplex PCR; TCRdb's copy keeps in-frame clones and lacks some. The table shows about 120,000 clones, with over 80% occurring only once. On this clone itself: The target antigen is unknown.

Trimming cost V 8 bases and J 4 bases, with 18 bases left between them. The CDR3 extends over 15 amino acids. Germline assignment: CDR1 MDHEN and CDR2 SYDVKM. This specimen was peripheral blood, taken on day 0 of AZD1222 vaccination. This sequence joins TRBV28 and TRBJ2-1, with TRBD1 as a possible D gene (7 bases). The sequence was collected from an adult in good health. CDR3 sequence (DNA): TGTGCCAGCGGGGGGCGGGACAGAGCGTACAATGAGCAGTTCTTC. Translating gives CASGGRDRAYNEQFF.